The rows below give T cell receptor beta chains drawn from one sample of a study of blood T cell repertoires in COVID-19. The method was immunoSEQ multiplex PCR; TCRdb's version includes in-frame clones alone and lacks a portion of them. The sample has around 100,000 clones, 84% seen once. The sample consisted of peripheral blood. The receptor set was obtained from a man aged 65 to 79 with active or convalescent COVID-19. The CDR3 runs from the conserved cysteine through the conserved F or W. A D gene is named only where the DNA matches it firmly. Clone size is stated in some rows and not others, as once, few, many or a class when expanded.

v_gene	d_gene	abundance	j_gene	CDR3nt	CDR3aa
TRBV5-1	TRBD2	-	TRBJ2-5	TGCGCCAGCAGCATTATGGGGACTAGCGGGGGGAAAGAGACCCAGTACTTC	CASSIMGTSGGKETQYF
TRBV27	-	-	TRBJ2-7	TGTGCCAGCAGATTGTATATGGGAGCCTACGAGCAGTACTTC	CASRLYMGAYEQYF
TRBV11-3	-	-	TRBJ1-1	TGTGCCAGCAGCCCCGGGGGGCGTAACACTGAAGCTTTCTTT	CASSPGGRNTEAFF
TRBV3-1/TRBV3-2	-	many	TRBJ1-1	TGTGCCAGCAGTCCCCTCGGGGGGGACACTGAAGCTTTCTTT	CASSPLGGDTEAFF
TRBV5-1	-	-	TRBJ1-5	TGCGCCAGCAGCTTGGGCGGGGGTAGCAATCAGCCCCAGCATTTT	CASSLGGGSNQPQHF
TRBV18	-	-	TRBJ2-2	TGTGCCAGCTCACTTGGACAGACGAACACCGGGGAGCTGTTTTTT	CASSLGQTNTGELFF
TRBV5-6	-	-	TRBJ1-1	TGTGCCAGCAGCTTTGATGGTCTGCAGCGAATGAACACTGAAGCTTTCTTT	CASSFDGLQRMNTEAFF
TRBV30	-	-	TRBJ1-2	TGTGCCTGGAGTGTAAGGGGAGGGGACTATGGCTACACCTTC	CAWSVRGGDYGYTF
TRBV18	-	-	TRBJ2-1	TGTGCCAGCTCACCAACTAATAACTACAATGAGCAGTTCTTC	CASSPTNNYNEQFF
TRBV5-1	-	-	TRBJ2-6	TGCGCCAGCAGCTTGGAAGGGGCTGGGGCCAACGTCCTGACTTTC	CASSLEGAGANVLTF
TRBV7-2	TRBD1	-	TRBJ2-3	TGTGCCAGCAGCGCCCGGACAGGGGCCACAGATACGCAGTATTTT	CASSARTGATDTQYF
TRBV20-1	TRBD2	few	TRBJ2-3	TGCAGTGCTAGTCACAGCGGGGGAACAGATACGCAGTATTTT	CSASHSGGTDTQYF
TRBV30	-	-	TRBJ1-4	TGTGCCTGGGGACAGACAACTAATGAAAAACTGTTTTTT	CAWGQTTNEKLFF
TRBV7-2	-	-	TRBJ1-5	TGTGCCAGCAGCTTGAGGCGGGGGGAGGGTCAGCCCCAGCATTTT	CASSLRRGEGQPQHF
TRBV3-1/TRBV3-2	-	-	TRBJ2-5	TGTGCCACCTCGAGGGGGGGATACTACCAAGAGACCCAGTACTTC	CATSRGGYYQETQYF
TRBV28	-	-	TRBJ1-1	TGTGCCAGCAGCGTACCCAGACATGGAGCTTTCTTT	CASSVPRHGAFF
TRBV19	-	-	TRBJ1-4	TGTGCCAGTAGTATAAAGCACGTTGAAAAACTGTTTTTT	CASSIKHVEKLFF
TRBV7-8	TRBD1	-	TRBJ2-3	TGTGCCAGCAGCAAGGGACAGGGGTACACAGATACGCAGTATTTT	CASSKGQGYTDTQYF
TRBV5-1	-	-	TRBJ2-2	TGCGCCAGCAGCTTACCCGGGGGGAACACCGGGGAGCTGTTTTTT	CASSLPGGNTGELFF
TRBV3-1/TRBV3-2	TRBD1	-	TRBJ1-2	TGTGCCAGCAGCCACTTAGACAGGGAGAGTGGCTACACCTTC	CASSHLDRESGYTF
TRBV7-2	TRBD2	once	TRBJ2-5	TGTGCCAGCAGCTTGGGGACTAGCGGGGGCACCATTGGGACCCAGTACTTC	CASSLGTSGGTIGTQYF
TRBV28	-	-	TRBJ1-3	TGTGCCAGCAGTTTAGGACTCTCGTTTGGAAACACCATATATTTT	CASSLGLSFGNTIYF
TRBV5-1	-	once	TRBJ2-7	TGCGCCAGCAGCTTGTCAACCTACGAGCAGTACTTC	CASSLSTYEQYF
TRBV5-1	TRBD1	-	TRBJ1-4	TGCGCCAGCAGCCCGGGGACAGGGGGCAGTTATGAAAAACTGTTTTTT	CASSPGTGGSYEKLFF
TRBV28	-	-	TRBJ1-2	TGTGCCAGCAGTTTATCCCCAACAGGATTATACGGCTACACCTTC	CASSLSPTGLYGYTF
TRBV30	-	few	TRBJ1-1	TGTGCCTGGAGTGGGCAGATGAACACTGAAGCTTTCTTT	CAWSGQMNTEAFF
TRBV12-3/TRBV12-4	-	-	TRBJ2-5	TGTGCCAGCAGTTTGGAGGAGACCCAGTACTTC	CASSLEETQYF
TRBV18	TRBD2	-	TRBJ2-2	TGTGCCAGCTCACCTCGACTAGCGGGGGCTTTCACCGGGGAGCTGTTTTTT	CASSPRLAGAFTGELFF
TRBV11-2	-	-	TRBJ1-5	TGTGCCAGCAGCGCCGGTCAGGGGCGGGTTCAGCCCCAGCATTTT	CASSAGQGRVQPQHF
TRBV6-1	-	-	TRBJ1-5	TGTGCCAGCAGTGAGGGACTGAACAATCAGCCCCAGCATTTT	CASSEGLNNQPQHF
TRBV20-1	TRBD2	-	TRBJ2-5	TGCAGTGCTAGTAGGGCTAGCGGGGGGGTAGGAGAGACCCAGTACTTC	CSASRASGGVGETQYF
TRBV6-5	-	-	TRBJ2-5	TGTGCCAGCAGTTACTCGCCGACAACACAAGAGACCCAGTACTTC	CASSYSPTTQETQYF
TRBV11-2	TRBD1	-	TRBJ2-7	TGTGCCAGCAGCTCGACCGGGACAGGGGGAGGCGAGCAGTACTTC	CASSSTGTGGGEQYF
TRBV30	TRBD1	-	TRBJ1-6	TGTGCCTGGAGTGTGGGACAGGGTGATTCACCCCTCCACTTT	CAWSVGQGDSPLHF
TRBV9	TRBD1	-	TRBJ2-2	TGTGCCAGCAGCGTACGATCGGGACAGGGGGCGCCCGGGGAGCTGTTTTTT	CASSVRSGQGAPGELFF
TRBV7-2	-	-	TRBJ2-1	TGTGCCAGCAGCTTAACCGGGACACCTTACAATGAGCAGTTCTTC	CASSLTGTPYNEQFF
TRBV18	-	-	TRBJ1-1	TGTGCCAGCTCACCACTACAGGGAGAAGGGAACACTGAAGCTTTCTTT	CASSPLQGEGNTEAFF
TRBV24-1	TRBD2	-	TRBJ2-1	TGTGCCACCAGTAGCGGGGGACGATGGCAGTTCTTC	CATSSGGRWQFF